This entry lists 23 T cell receptor beta chains sequenced from one sample in a study of shared clonotypes between healthy human individuals. Profiled with immunoSEQ multiplex PCR; TCRdb holds only in-frame clones, not every one. The sample includes roughly 1 million clones, 70% to 80% of them seen just once. Sequencing input: memory CD4+ T cells from PBMCs. The subset here: CD45RA-negative fraction. The receptors were gathered from a man between 18 and 29 years old in good health. Some clones in this sample may be carry-over from other donors' samples.

The chain has TRBV4-2 and TRBJ2-6, with D perhaps given as TRBD1 or TRBD2 (5 bases each). CDR3 length equals 16 residues. V was pared by 1 base and J by 2 bases, with 9 bases between. CDR1 is LGHNA, CDR2 YNFKEQ, per germline. The DNA of the CDR3 is TGTGCCAGCAGCCAAGTTGGGGACCCTGGGGCCAACGTCCTGACTTTC. This encodes CASSQVGDPGANVLTF.

This clone was picked up a small number of times. The chain employs TRBV9 and TRBJ2-4, with unresolved D. CDR1 and CDR2 from the germline V gene are SGDLS and YYNGEE. The CDR3 totals 12 residues. V was cut by 3 bases and J by 13 bases, with 14 bases left in between. This CDR3 reads CASSASLGPQYF. DNA of the CDR3: TGTGCCAGCAGCGCCTCCCTGGGTCCGCAGTACTTC.

V and J are TRBV6-5 and TRBJ1-4; 8 positions match TRBD1. V shed 6 bases, J shed 4 bases, and the junction held 7 bases outside the gene matches. The CDR3 consists of 15 residues. Germline CDR1 MNHEY, CDR2 SVGAGI. This CDR3 is CASSRGTGRNEKLFF. The CDR3, as DNA: TGTGCCAGCAGCCGAGGGACAGGCCGTAATGAAAAACTGTTTTTT.

For the CDR3, the DNA is TGTGCCAGTAGTGACGGACTAGCGGATAACACCGGGGAGCTGTTTTTT. It encodes CASSDGLADNTGELFF. The V and J genes are TRBV19 and TRBJ2-2; 10 nucleotides line up with TRBD2. The CDR3 sequence is 16 residues long. Germline V lookup: CDR1 LNHDA, CDR2 SQIVND (reference sequence). V lost 5 bases to trimming and J lost 2 bases; unmatched junction nucleotides: 5.

This clone appeared a single time. The rearrangement uses TRBV9 and TRBJ1-1; D remains ambiguous. There are 13 residues in the CDR3. Trimming shortened V by 3 bases and J by 11 bases, and 17 bases separated the two germline ends. Germline CDR1 SGDLS, CDR2 YYNGEE. DNA of the CDR3: TGTGCCAGCAGCGCTTATCCCGGGGTTGTGGCTTTCTTT. It yields the protein CASSAYPGVVAFF.

The CDR3 protein is CASRGIGSVNTEAFF. The CDR3 DNA sequence: TGTGCCAGCAGAGGAATTGGGTCCGTGAACACTGAAGCTTTCTTT. The chain employs TRBV7-9 and TRBJ1-1; D not resolved. This CDR3 contains 15 residues. Trimming pared 6 bases from V and 0 bases from J, leaving 14 bases between. Germline V lookup: CDR1 SEHNR, CDR2 FQNEAQ (reference sequence).

This rearrangement joins TRBV6-5 to TRBJ1-5; D is uncertain. V shed 6 bases and J shed 4 bases, with 10 bases lying between them. The germline gives CDR1 MNHEY, CDR2 SVGAGI. This CDR3 region has 13 residues. CDR3 in amino acids: CASSPNTNQPQHF. As DNA, the CDR3 is TGTGCCAGCAGCCCAAATACTAATCAGCCCCAGCATTTT.

This clone came up a few times. CDR3 bases: TGCGCCAGCAGCTTGGGAGTACTCGGAAACACCATATATTTT. It encodes CASSLGVLGNTIYF. The chain combines TRBV5-1 with TRBJ1-3; D is uncertain. The CDR3 contains 14 residues. CDR1 and CDR2 (germline): SGHRS, YFSETQ. Trimming pared 0 bases from V and 4 bases from J, leaving 8 bases between.

Notes on this clone: The sample has other DNA sequences that encode this CDR3 too. This chain uses TRBV5-1 with TRBJ2-1; D might be TRBD1 (5 bases). The V end was cut by 4 bases, the J end by 7 bases, with 12 bases between. From germline, CDR1 is SGHRS and CDR2 YFSETQ. The CDR3 has 13 residues. Here the CDR3 reads CASSPQGKNEQFF. The CDR3 DNA follows: TGCGCCAGCAGCCCGCAGGGTAAGAATGAGCAGTTCTTC.

As DNA, the CDR3 is TGTGCCAGCACCCCGGGACTGGGATACAATGAGCAGTTCTTC. Its protein product is CASTPGLGYNEQFF. This rearrangement joins TRBV9 to TRBJ2-1; maybe TRBD2 (6 bases). V was pared by 6 bases and J by 4 bases, with 14 bases between. Germline CDR1 and CDR2: SGDLS and YYNGEE. The CDR3 runs 14 residues.

This chain connects TRBV9 to TRBJ2-2, with TRBD2 as a possible D gene (6 bases). CDR3 size: 15 residues. Germline values: CDR1 SGDLS, CDR2 YYNGEE. V was pared by 0 bases and J by 2 bases, with 8 bases between. The CDR3, as DNA: TGTGCCAGCAGCGTAGCTGCGGGAAACACCGGGGAGCTGTTTTTT. It translates to CASSVAAGNTGELFF.

This chain connects TRBV6-5 to TRBJ2-7, with unresolved D. This CDR3 contains 14 residues. The V gene's germline CDR1 is MNHEY and CDR2 SVGAGI. V lost 2 bases to trimming and J lost 5 bases, with 13 bases between them. The CDR3: CASSYDGSRNEQYF. CDR3 coding DNA: TGTGCCAGCAGTTACGACGGCTCGAGGAACGAGCAGTACTTC.

Of note for this clone: Distinct nucleotide sequences in the sample also encode this CDR3. The chain links TRBV5-4 to TRBJ1-2; unclear D gene. Trimming left V 4 bases short and J 0 bases short, with 7 bases between. CDR1 is SGHNT and CDR2 is YYREEE in the germline V gene (reference sequence). This CDR3 is built from 13 residues. This CDR3 is CASSRDSNYGYTF. The CDR3 bases are TGTGCCAGCAGCCGAGACTCTAACTATGGCTACACCTTC.

The V and J genes are TRBV5-6 and TRBJ2-3, with 8 bases lining up with TRBD1. The V gene end was trimmed by 4 bases and the J gene end by 10 bases; junction bases not matched to a gene: 5. Germline CDR1 reads SGHDT; CDR2 reads YYEEEE. The CDR3 is 12 residues long. CDR3: CASSPTGVAQYF. The CDR3, as DNA: TGTGCCAGCAGCCCGACAGGGGTCGCGCAGTATTTT. Complete variable domain (other parts from reference TRBV5-6 and TRBJ2-3): DAGVTQSPTHLIKTRGQQVTLRCSPKSGHDTVSWYQQALGQGPQFIFQYYEEEERQRGNFPDRFSGHQFPNYSSELNVNALLLGDSALYLCASSPTGVAQYFGPGTRLTVL.

This clone showed up just a few times. The same CDR3 can be traced to other DNA sequences in this sample. The rearrangement links TRBV2 to TRBJ2-1, with 9 bases fitting TRBD2. CDR3 length: 15 residues. The V gene's germline CDR1 is SNHLY and CDR2 FYNNEI. The J segment lost 4 bases and the V segment lost 4 bases, leaving 5 bases of the junction unmatched. The CDR3 region has the DNA TGTGCCAGCAGTGGGGGGCTAGCGGGATACAATGAGCAGTTCTTC. This encodes CASSGGLAGYNEQFF.

The genes are TRBV29-1 and TRBJ2-1; D remains unclear. Trimming cost V 2 bases and J 7 bases, with 12 bases left between them. The CDR3 runs 13 residues. Per germline, CDR1 SQVTM and CDR2 ANQGSEA. The CDR3 DNA sequence: TGCAGCGTTGAAATTTCGAAAAAGAATGAGCAGTTCTTC. Its protein product is CSVEISKKNEQFF.

The chain employs TRBV2 and TRBJ2-7; D may correspond to TRBD1 or TRBD2 (5 bases each). Germline-derived CDR1 and CDR2 are SNHLY and FYNNEI. The CDR3 consists of 12 residues. V was shortened by 8 bases and J by 8 bases, with 16 bases between the two germline ends. The CDR3 here is CASRDDRDKQYF. Written as DNA, the CDR3 is TGTGCCAGCCGGGACGACCGAGACAAGCAGTACTTC.

The chain employs TRBV5-6 and TRBJ1-2; D possibly corresponds to TRBD1 (5 bases). Germline V gene data show CDR1 as SGHDT and CDR2 as YYEEEE. Trimming shortened V by 4 bases and J by 0 bases, and 16 bases separated the two germline ends. This CDR3 is 16 amino acids long. This CDR3 reads CASSQTGTPTNYGYTF. The CDR3 DNA reads as TGTGCCAGCAGCCAAACCGGGACCCCCACTAACTATGGCTACACCTTC.

The J gene is TRBJ2-7, the V gene TRBV30; D uncertain. The germline V and J ends were trimmed by 2 bases and 3 bases, with 14 bases remaining between them. CDR1 is GTSNPN and CDR2 is SVGIG in the germline V gene (reference sequence). The CDR3 has 14 residues. The CDR3 DNA follows: TGTGCCTGGAGTACCCCGGAGTCCGGCTACGAGCAGTACTTC. It translates to CAWSTPESGYEQYF.

This clone occurred a few times. The chain couples TRBV7-3 to TRBJ1-1; 7 positions agree with TRBD1. The J segment lost 6 bases and the V segment lost 2 bases, leaving 9 bases of the junction unmatched. Germline CDR1 and CDR2: SGHTA and FQGTGA. The CDR3 has 15 residues. The CDR3 loop reads CASSLQGGTGAEAFF. CDR3 coding DNA: TGTGCCAGCAGCTTACAGGGGGGAACAGGAGCTGAAGCTTTCTTT.

In DNA, the CDR3 is TGTGCCAGCAGCCCTTGGGGCGAGAACACTGAAGCTTTCTTT. Protein sequence: CASSPWGENTEAFF. V and J are TRBV6-5 and TRBJ1-1; a weak D match, TRBD1 (5 bases). The V gene's germline CDR1 is MNHEY and CDR2 SVGAGI. V lost 6 bases and J 1 base, leaving 12 bases between the germline ends. The CDR3 contains 14 residues.

This clone was seen only once. This sample includes further DNA sequences coding for the same CDR3. The J gene is TRBJ1-3, the V gene TRBV9, with D uncertain. Germline V gene data show CDR1 as SGDLS and CDR2 as YYNGEE. With 0 bases removed from V and 0 bases from J, the gap between germline ends came to 10 bases. The CDR3 length is 16 residues. CDR3 DNA: TGTGCCAGCAGCGTAGGTGGAAGCAGCTCTGGAAACACCATATATTTT. Protein product: CASSVGGSSSGNTIYF.

This clone was detected a few times. V gene TRBV6-6 combines with J gene TRBJ2-1; 9 bases align to TRBD1. Germline lookup yields CDR1 MNHNY and CDR2 SVGAGI (reference sequence). Unmatched junction bases numbered 10, after V lost 6 bases and J lost 7 bases. This CDR3 has 15 residues. CDR3 in DNA: TGTGCCAGCAGCCCTGGACAGGGGAGGAGGAATGAGCAGTTCTTC. Residues: CASSPGQGRRNEQFF.